This entry lists 8 T cell receptor beta chains sequenced from one sample in a study of shared clonotypes between healthy human individuals. The data were produced by immunoSEQ multiplex PCR, yet TCRdb's version contains in-frame clones alone and is incomplete. This sample carries around 750,000 clones, roughly 70% of them seen once, and the ten largest clones take about 1.8%. The sequenced sample consisted of memory CD4+ T cells sorted from blood. Specified subset: CD45RA-negative fraction. These receptors were taken from a woman in her twenties or thirties in good health.

J is TRBJ2-7 and V is TRBV5-1; D remains ambiguous. Germline V gives CDR1 SGHRS, CDR2 YFSETQ. Trimming shortened V by 1 base and J by 0 bases, and 11 bases separated the two germline ends. This CDR3 is built from 15 residues. The CDR3, as DNA: TGCGCCAGCAGCTTGAGCATCGGCAGCTCCTACGAGCAGTACTTC. Its protein product is CASSLSIGSSYEQYF.

This chain uses TRBV11-2 with TRBJ1-4; D is unresolved. The CDR3 totals 14 residues. V lost 4 bases to trimming and J lost 8 bases, with 14 bases between them. The germline CDR1 and CDR2 sequences are SGHAT and FQNNGV. CDR3 bases: TGTGCCAGCAGCTCCCTTGTGACGGGGGAAAAACTGTTTTTT. Its translation is CASSSLVTGEKLFF.

This rearrangement joins TRBV6-1 to TRBJ2-7, with D maybe TRBD1 (6 bases). This CDR3 has 15 residues. Trimming removed 4 bases from V and 5 bases from J, with 18 bases in between. Germline CDR1 reads MNHNS; CDR2 reads SASEGT. The CDR3 sequence is CASSVIQGSADEQYF. DNA of the CDR3: TGTGCCAGCAGTGTGATCCAGGGGAGCGCCGACGAGCAGTACTTC.

The chain is built from TRBV7-2 and TRBJ2-1, with unresolved D. This CDR3 comprises 17 residues. V lost 1 base to trimming and J lost 0 bases, with 13 bases between them. CDR1 is SGHTA and CDR2 is FQGNSA in the germline V gene. In DNA form, the CDR3 reads TGTGCCAGCAGCTTAGTGACTGTCGCTTACTCCTACAATGAGCAGTTCTTC. It encodes CASSLVTVAYSYNEQFF. Full variable domain (missing parts from reference TRBV7-2 and TRBJ2-1): GAGVSQSPSNKVTEKGKDVELRCDPISGHTALYWYRQSLGQGLEFLIYFQGNSAPDKSGLPSDRFSAERTGGSVSTLTIQRTQQEDSAVYLCASSLVTVAYSYNEQFFGPGTRLTVL.

The rearrangement uses TRBV7-9 and TRBJ2-6, with D hard to call. The V and J ends lost 4 bases and 0 bases respectively, with 16 bases between them. Germline loops: CDR1 SEHNR, CDR2 FQNEAQ (reference sequence). The CDR3 loop spans 18 amino acids. CDR3 in DNA: TGTGCCAGCAGCTCGTCGCCAAAGGGAAACTCTGGGGCCAACGTCCTGACTTTC. It codes for CASSSSPKGNSGANVLTF.

V usage is TRBV10-2 and J usage is TRBJ2-1; 9 positions match TRBD1. The CDR3 is 13 amino acids. Germline assignment: CDR1 WSHSY and CDR2 SAAADI. V gave up 9 bases and J gave up 3 bases; unmatched junction bases: 3. For the CDR3, the DNA is TGCGCCAGTCGGACAGGGGACTACAATGAGCAGTTCTTC. As protein: CASRTGDYNEQFF.

This clone showed up just a few times. This specimen includes other DNA sequences encoding the same CDR3. J is TRBJ1-2 and V is TRBV20-1; D ambiguous. Germline CDR1 and CDR2: DFQATT and SNEGSKA (reference sequence). This CDR3 is 10 amino acids long. V lost 5 bases to trimming and J lost 4 bases, with 5 bases between them. CDR3 protein: CSAFRYGYTF. Here the CDR3 DNA reads TGCAGTGCTTTTCGCTATGGCTACACCTTC.

This clone has only one observation. The gene calls are TRBV18 and TRBJ1-5; weak D call: TRBD1 (5 bases). The CDR3 runs to 13 residues. Trimming stripped 4 bases from V and 6 bases from J, with 10 bases between. Germline CDR1 and CDR2: KGHSH and LQKENI. The CDR3 DNA follows: TGTGCCAGCTCACAAGGGGCGGTTCAGCCCCAGCATTTT. Translated, it gives CASSQGAVQPQHF. The whole variable domain, remainder taken from reference TRBV18 and TRBJ1-5, is NAGVMQNPRHLVRRRGQEARLRCSPMKGHSHVYWYRQLPEEGLKFMVYLQKENIIDESGMPKERFSAEFPKEGPSILRIQQVVRGDSAAYFCASSQGAVQPQHFGDGTRLSIL.